The entry below describes one TCR beta chain. There is no known antigen for this receptor. One base away there is no much larger clone; base qualities are not given. Reading the label with the study, this specimen's time point is: newly diagnosed GD, antithyroid drugs for less than 3 months. RNA was extracted from PBMCs in TRIzol for both TCR sequencing and RNA sequencing. Graves' disease was diagnosed according to American Thyroid Association guidelines. Patients were recruited from an endocrinology department in Xi'an, China. From each patient, around 9.3 milliliters of peripheral blood was collected into an EDTA anticoagulant tube. PBMCs were isolated by Ficoll Paque Plus density gradient separation without further T cell sorting. RNA quality was checked with an Agilent 2100 Bioanalyzer and agarose gel, and concentration with a NanoDrop 2000. The cysteine opens and the phenylalanine closes a CDR3 of 11 amino acids. Only the CDR3 DNA is retained, 33 bases long and in frame from the first base. V is clipped by 7 bases and J by 5 bases, and the sequence between their germline boundaries is 9 bases long. The germline V gene (reference sequence) gives CDR1 as DFQATT and CDR2 as SNEGSKA.

The library came from multiplex PCR. The sequencer listed for this sample is Illumina HiSeq 4000. CDR3 regions were amplified by Arm-PCR with iRepertoire HTBI primers to construct TCR beta libraries. PCR products were gel purified before sequencing. The source study handled its data this way. A total of some 65 TRBV and 14 TRBJ segments were identified across samples and were used for gene usage analysis of CDR3 amino acid clonotypes. COPE and FqMerger were used to merge filtered high-quality paired reads into contigs. BLAST was used to align contigs to IMGT TRBV, TRBD and TRBJ reference genes, and CDR3 was defined according to IMGT. Clonotypes above 0.1% frequency were classified as highly expanded clones. Shannon entropy served as the measure of repertoire diversity, while the Gini coefficient captured V-J evenness. A clonotype found in more than one individual was treated as public. Through fastp at Q25 and MiXCR, TCRdb rebuilt clones from the public reads, retaining in-frame beta chains. One record per CDR3 amino acid sequence lists the most common genes and DNA. The V and J calls come from TCRdb's annotation, not from the publication. In all, the sample holds 550,000 to 600,000 distinct CDR3 sequences, and about 15% of those were seen once. The ten top clones hold around 13% of the sample.

The source of the sample is a study of regulatory T cells in long-lasting Graves disease (dated by TCRdb to the early 2020s). Regarding the study in general: Newly diagnosed Graves' disease patients had taken antithyroid drugs for less than 3 months. Persistent Graves' disease patients were compared with newly diagnosed Graves' disease patients by peripheral blood TCR sequencing and RNA sequencing. The study took place in China and was registered as a clinical trial. A total of roughly 35 samples underwent TCR sequencing: around 13 from persistent and approximately 20 from newly diagnosed Graves' disease patients. What the research found in general, with its limitations: Sequencing and analysis were limited to the TCR beta chain. As a limitation, the authors acknowledged that the small sample size may reduce accuracy. A larger number of public clonotypes was shared among persistent patients (around 2,500) than among newly diagnosed patients (roughly 970). The study examined only peripheral blood because the primary lesion, thyroid tissue, could not be accessed. TRBV28, TRBJ1-2 and TRBJ2-5 were preferentially used in persistent disease, while TRBV20-1 and TRBJ2-1 were favored in newly diagnosed disease. Compared with newly diagnosed patients, patients with persistent Graves' disease had lower TCR Shannon entropy and fewer highly expanded clones, which suggests clonal expansion.

These data were also filed under a second study, of T cells in Graves' hyperthyroidism and ophthalmopathy. Per the second study: Graves' hyperthyroidism was defined as stable when no progression to ophthalmopathy occurred over 18 months of follow-up. The hyperthyroidism patients were between 18 and 65 years old and newly diagnosed, with a disease duration of less than 2 months. The study excluded patients with uncontrolled infections, other autoimmune diseases, pregnancy or lactation. Diagnoses were established on the basis of clinical symptoms, serum thyroxine and TRAb, thyroid ultrasound, and orbital computed tomography. The first round of RT-PCR for the TCR CDR3 was performed with the HTBI primer set and the Qiagen OneStep RT-PCR kit. Most expanded thyroid clonotypes (frequency above 0.001) were also detected in blood, a finding suggesting that blood repertoires may reflect thyroid immune responses. In cross-validation, a model built on a 13 V-J signature told ophthalmopathy apart from stable hyperthyroidism with 85% to 90% sensitivity and around 83% specificity, and in testing the same model reached 80%/75%. In validation, the model predicted progression to ophthalmopathy a median of around 6.5 months before onset, with about 67% sensitivity and almost 75% specificity. To identify TCR V-J signatures that set the groups apart, the researchers used a discovery cohort of about a hundred patients, made up of 40 to 45 with Graves' ophthalmopathy and about 60 with stable Graves' hyperthyroidism. Whether ophthalmopathy could be predicted prospectively was tested in an independent validation cohort made up of roughly 19 hyperthyroidism patients plus 17 patients who later progressed to ophthalmopathy. The roughly 90 discovery patients were divided at random into training and test sets in a 7:3 ratio. Thyroid tissue and blood T-cell repertoires from six Graves' hyperthyroidism patients were also compared in the study. Once sampling was done, hyperthyroidism patients were given methimazole at a starting dose of 30 mg daily, whereas ophthalmopathy patients were given high-dose intravenous methylprednisolone. The libraries were constructed in a second round of multiplex PCR and then size-selected and purified. Paired-end sequencing of the libraries was performed with 100 bp reads on an Illumina HiSeq2000. SOAPnuke was used to process the raw data, with reads discarded if the reads contained adapters or uncalled bases, had a mean Phred below 15, or lacked an exact constant-primer or identifier match. COPE v1.2.5 was used to merge the high-quality paired reads, and each unique nucleotide sequence was defined as a clonotype. Clonotypes were aligned to IMGT TRBV, TRBD and TRBJ reference segments using MiTCR v1.1. The analysis was restricted to V-J combinations with a frequency above 0.0001, which together covered roughly 99% of the repertoires. A TCS score was defined as the ratio between F50 (clonal expansion) and ExV (chaos), using BLOSUM62-based TCRdist between CDR3 peptides within each V-J. Welch's t-statistics and random forest reduced roughly 530 V-J features to around 14, which were used in a naive Bayes classifier (R e1071). Sample size was not statistically predetermined, and investigators were not blinded to group allocation. According to the paper, TCR Vbeta CDR3 sequencing was carried out on some 130 peripheral blood samples, which came from under 50 ophthalmopathy, roughly 75 hyperthyroidism and about 17 progressor patients.

The sequencing here drew on peripheral blood mononuclear cells (PBMCs), taken at new diagnosis, from a patient treated with antithyroid drugs. The clonotype was recovered from a man younger than 30 with Graves disease. Donor details come from another sample of the same person, matched by shared clones. The receptor chain draws on TRBV20-1 and TRBJ2-1; confidence is insufficient to name the D gene. Here is the DNA: TGCAGTGTTATACTGGACAATGAGCAGTTCTTC. Its coded protein is CSVILDNEQFF.